The 21 T cell receptor beta chains below all came from one sample that was sequenced in a study of cytomegalovirus exposure and HLA in healthy donors. It was with 60 Vbeta and 13 Jbeta primers that the PCR ran. The method was immunoSEQ multiplex PCR; TCRdb's version includes in-frame clones alone and lacks a portion of them. The profile shows fewer than 250,000 clones, roughly 85% of them singletons. The sample was PBMCs. The receptors come from a male donor in good health and CMV-seronegative.

The table lists this clone with a count of one. The CDR3 DNA reads as TGCGCCAGCAGTACATCAGGGGGGTCAGGCTATGGCTACACCTTC. Amino acid sequence: CASSTSGGSGYGYTF. The rearrangement links TRBV4-1 to TRBJ1-2; 7 nucleotides line up with TRBD1. The length of the CDR3 is 15 residues. Germline values: CDR1 MGHRA, CDR2 YSYEKL. The J segment lost 4 bases and the V segment lost 6 bases, leaving 11 bases of the junction unmatched.

CDR3 in amino acids: CAWSIGTKKETQYF. Written as DNA, the CDR3 is TGTGCCTGGAGTATCGGGACAAAAAAAGAGACCCAGTACTTC. The chain recombines TRBV30 with TRBJ2-5; D possibly corresponds to TRBD1 (6 bases). Trimming removed 2 bases from V and 3 bases from J, with 13 bases in between. The CDR3 has 14 residues. Germline V gives CDR1 GTSNPN, CDR2 SVGIG (reference sequence).

The CDR3 is CAISEFLGTAYGYTF. The CDR3 DNA follows: TGTGCCATCAGTGAGTTTTTAGGGACAGCCTATGGCTACACCTTC. This chain links TRBV10-3 with TRBJ1-2; 7 bases match TRBD1. This CDR3 is built from 15 residues. With V trimmed by 1 base and J by 4 bases, 6 bases remained unmatched. Germline values: CDR1 ENHRY, CDR2 SYGVKD.

The chain joins TRBV7-3 to TRBJ1-1; 9 bases are shared with TRBD1. Trimming cost V 5 bases and J 3 bases; bases outside gene matches: 16. Germline CDR1 is SGHTA and CDR2 is FQGTGA. CDR3 size: 18 residues. The CDR3 sequence is CASSQQPSGQGWHTEAFF. CDR3 nucleotide sequence: TGTGCCAGCAGCCAACAGCCCTCGGGACAGGGTTGGCACACTGAAGCTTTCTTT.

This chain uses TRBV18 with TRBJ2-3, with 12 nucleotides matching TRBD2. The CDR3 covers 17 residues. From germline, CDR1 is KGHSH and CDR2 LQKENI. With 7 bases clipped from V and 1 base from J, the junction kept 9 bases outside the gene matches. The CDR3 nucleotides read TGTGCCAGCTGCGCCCTAGCGGGGGGGCCGGGCACAGATACGCAGTATTTT. It yields the protein CASCALAGGPGTDTQYF.

This clone was seen once. In DNA form, the CDR3 reads TGCAGCGGCGCAGGACCGAGCGGGGAGACCCAGTACTTC. It specifies CSGAGPSGETQYF. The chain uses TRBV29-1 and TRBJ2-5; maybe TRBD2 (6 bases). The CDR3 has 13 amino acids. The germline CDR1 and CDR2 sequences are SQVTM and ANQGSEA. Between the trimmed V and J ends, which lost 7 bases and 5 bases, there was a span of 17 bases.

This chain uses TRBV28 with TRBJ2-3; 7 bases match TRBD1. With 6 bases clipped from V and 4 bases from J, the junction kept 13 bases outside the gene matches. CDR3 length: 16 amino acids. From germline, CDR1 is MDHEN and CDR2 SYDVKM. The CDR3 bases are TGTGCCAGCAGCCCGCCGGGACAGAACCCCGCAGATACGCAGTATTTT. Encoded protein: CASSPPGQNPADTQYF.

The J gene is TRBJ2-1, the V gene TRBV6-4; 15 bases match TRBD2. Germline CDR1 reads MRHNA; CDR2 reads SNTAGT. V shed 3 bases and J 6 bases; nucleotides not matched to a gene: 0. The length of the CDR3 is 15 residues. The chain's CDR3 is CASSEGLAGGNEQFF. In DNA, the CDR3 is TGTGCCAGCAGTGAGGGACTAGCGGGAGGCAATGAGCAGTTCTTC.

The chain uses TRBV29-1 and TRBJ1-1, with a weak D call TRBD1 (6 bases). V lost 7 bases and J 5 bases, leaving 14 bases between the germline ends. Germline CDR1 and CDR2: SQVTM and ANQGSEA. The CDR3 is 12 amino acids. The CDR3 sequence: CSGGGVGTEAFF. CDR3 in DNA: TGCAGCGGAGGGGGGGTAGGGACTGAAGCTTTCTTT.

This sequence joins TRBV6-5 and TRBJ2-7, with TRBD1 as a possible D gene (6 bases). Trimming took 6 bases from V and 3 from J, leaving 12 bases between them. There are 13 residues in the CDR3. Germline V gene data show CDR1 as MNHEY and CDR2 as SVGAGI. CDR3 nucleotides: TGTGCCAGCAGAAATGGACAGCACTACGAGCAGTACTTC. It is translated as CASRNGQHYEQYF.

This rearrangement joins TRBV5-5 to TRBJ2-7; TRBD2 is a possible D gene (5 bases). The CDR3 contains 14 residues. Between the trimmed V and J ends, which lost 0 bases and 0 bases, there was a span of 7 bases. Germline CDR1 reads SGHKS; CDR2 reads YYEKEE (reference sequence). The CDR3 region has the DNA TGTGCCAGCAGCTTGGCGGGGAGCTCCTACGAGCAGTACTTC. Translation: CASSLAGSSYEQYF.

Only one count was recorded for this clone. This chain uses TRBV7-9 with TRBJ2-6; 10 bases are a match to TRBD1. Germline-derived CDR1 and CDR2 are SEHNR and FQNEAQ (reference sequence). The junction had 14 bases not matched to a gene; V was cut back by 5 bases and J by 4 bases. There are 19 residues in the CDR3. The CDR3 protein is CASSPVGTGASGGANVLTF. Written as DNA, the CDR3 is TGTGCCAGCAGCCCAGTTGGGACAGGGGCCTCAGGGGGGGCCAACGTCCTGACTTTC.

V and J are TRBV7-9 and TRBJ2-3; 10 bases fit TRBD2. CDR3 length equals 15 residues. Germline trimming cut 8 bases from V and 8 bases from J; bases unmatched to any gene: 13. Germline lookup yields CDR1 SEHNR and CDR2 FQNEAQ (reference sequence). CDR3 DNA: TGTGCCAGCGGCTCACCCGGGACTAGCGAAGGTACGCAGTATTTT. This gives the protein CASGSPGTSEGTQYF.

The chain has TRBV7-8 and TRBJ1-1; 7 bases map to TRBD1. From germline, CDR1 is SGHVS and CDR2 FQNEAQ. This CDR3 is built from 17 residues. The J segment lost 0 bases and the V segment lost 0 bases, leaving 7 bases of the junction unmatched. The CDR3 sequence: CASSLAVGGRVNTEAFF. The CDR3 DNA follows: TGTGCCAGCAGCTTAGCGGTAGGGGGCAGAGTGAACACTGAAGCTTTCTTT.

This clone has only a few counts. J is TRBJ1-1 and V is TRBV7-9, with TRBD1 matching over 9 bases. The trim removed 5 bases at V and 8 bases at J, leaving 9 bases unmatched. CDR3 length: 14 residues. Per germline, CDR1 SEHNR and CDR2 FQNEAQ (reference sequence). Here the CDR3 reads CASSPDGTGPEAFF. In nucleotides, the CDR3 is TGTGCCAGCAGCCCTGACGGGACAGGGCCCGAAGCTTTCTTT.

With regard to this clone: Sequence at one end of the junction differs from germline and may be a read error. V is TRBV4-2 and J is TRBJ2-5; perhaps TRBD2 as D (6 bases). This CDR3 contains 15 residues. CDR1 is LGHNA, CDR2 YNFKEQ, per germline. The CDR3 sequence: CASTQGVGGQETQYF. The CDR3 DNA reads TGTGCCAGCACCCAAGGAGTGGGGGGCCAAGAGACCCAGTACTTC.

The chain uses TRBV7-2 and TRBJ2-7; D not resolved. Germline CDR1 and CDR2: SGHTA and FQGNSA. Deletions cut 1 base from V and 0 bases from J, with 10 bases between. The CDR3 is 15 amino acids. The CDR3 region is CASSLVHPSSYEQYF. The CDR3, as DNA: TGTGCCAGCAGCTTAGTTCACCCGAGCTCCTACGAGCAGTACTTC.

This chain links TRBV7-9 with TRBJ2-7; D uncertain. V lost 4 bases, J lost 4 bases, and 11 bases lay in between. Germline V gene lookup returns CDR1 SEHNR and CDR2 FQNEAQ (reference sequence). The CDR3 has 13 residues. CDR3 protein: CASSSLPVYEQYF. The CDR3 DNA is TGTGCCAGCAGCTCCCTACCGGTTTACGAGCAGTACTTC.

The V and J genes are TRBV10-3 and TRBJ2-2, with D maybe TRBD2 (5 bases). Trimming removed 4 bases at V and 1 base at J, with 16 bases between. The CDR3 consists of 17 residues. Germline V gene data show CDR1 as ENHRY and CDR2 as SYGVKD. In DNA, the CDR3 is TGTGCCATCAGTGGCTATGCGCGGGCCTGGAACACCGGGGAGCTGTTTTTT. Translating it yields CAISGYARAWNTGELFF.

The table lists this clone with a count of one. The gene calls are TRBV28 and TRBJ1-3; D not certain. Per the germline V gene, CDR1 is MDHEN and CDR2 is SYDVKM. The CDR3 contains 11 residues. The ends were cut back, 5 bases at V and 8 bases at J, with 7 bases in the middle. Here the CDR3 reads CASSPRDTIYF. The CDR3 region has the DNA TGTGCCAGCAGTCCCCGGGACACCATATATTTT.

The V call is TRBV6-1, the J call TRBJ2-7; 8 nucleotides match TRBD2. CDR3 size: 16 residues. Germline assignment: CDR1 MNHNS and CDR2 SASEGT. V dropped 4 bases and J dropped 3; count of bases not matched to a gene: 11. The CDR3 region has the DNA TGTGCCAGCAGTGTTCTCACCGGGACTAGTAGCTACGAGCAGTACTTC. Translating it yields CASSVLTGTSSYEQYF.